This T cell receptor beta chain was sequenced for a study of control samples from healthy donors and cancer patients. Assay used: immunoSEQ multiplex PCR; TCRdb lists only in-frame clones, some missing. The sample consists of about 130,000 clones, approximately 89% of them appearing once. This CDR3 spans 11 amino acids. V lost 1 base, J lost 6 bases, and 3 bases lay in between. The germline V gene has CDR1 KGHSY and CDR2 FQNENV. This sequence originates from a middle-aged man with head and neck cancer. This chain uses TRBV16 with TRBJ2-5, with D uncertain. Sequencing was done on a sample of PBMCs. The CDR3 DNA follows: TGTGCCAGCAGCCAATTCCAGACCCAGTACTTC. This translates into CASSQFQTQYF.